This T cell receptor (beta chain) was recovered during a study of T cell changes during pregnancy in multiple sclerosis. V was shortened by 5 bases and J by 5 bases, with 7 bases between the two germline ends. This CDR3 is built from 12 residues. CDR1 and CDR2 from the germline V gene are LNHDA and SQIVND (reference sequence). TCRdb's copy holds only in-frame clones and misses some; the assay was immunoSEQ multiplex PCR. The sample holds 50,000 to 60,000 clones; roughly nine tenths are singletons and the top ten take 0.38%. The source of this sequence is a female donor with multiple sclerosis, enrolled in a pregnancy study. The V and J genes are TRBV19 and TRBJ1-5; D remains unclear. Sequences were derived from CD4+ T cells from peripheral blood mononuclear cells, sampled in the third trimester of pregnancy. For the CDR3, the DNA is TGTGCCAGTAGTTCCCCTGATCAGCCCCAGCATTTT. Residues: CASSSPDQPQHF. The full variable domain, its missing parts supplied by reference TRBV19 and TRBJ1-5, is DGGITQSPKYLFRKEGQNVTLSCEQNLNHDAMYWYRQDPGQGLRLIYYSQIVNDFQKGDIAEGYSVSREKKESFPLTVTSAQKNPTAFYLCASSSPDQPQHFGDGTRLSIL.